This is a list of T cell receptor beta chains from one sample in a study of cytomegalovirus exposure and HLA in healthy donors. TCRdb keeps only in-frame clones here, not all; method: immunoSEQ multiplex PCR. Among roughly 120,000 clones listed, just under 90% were seen once. Sequencing used PBMCs. The receptors were gathered from a man aged 25-45 years in good health and CMV-seronegative. Both conserved end residues are part of each CDR3. Fields, in order: V gene, clone size, J gene, D gene, CDR3 DNA, CDR3 protein. A D gene is named only where the DNA matches it firmly. Only part of the rows carry a size: once, few, many, or a class if the clone is expanded.

V gene: TRBV5-1; clone size: once; J gene: TRBJ1-2; D gene: TRBD1; CDR3 DNA: TGCGCCAGCAGCGGAGGCCGGGACAGGGTCAATGGCTACACCTTC; CDR3 protein: CASSGGRDRVNGYTF
V gene: TRBV6-5; clone size: once; J gene: TRBJ2-1; D gene: NA; CDR3 DNA: TGTGCCAGCGGGTCTAGCGATGGAAATGAGCAGTTCTTC; CDR3 protein: CASGSSDGNEQFF
V gene: TRBV5-1; clone size: NA; J gene: TRBJ2-3; D gene: TRBD1; CDR3 DNA: TGCGCCAGCAGCGCTGGGACAGGGGAAGATACGCAGTATTTT; CDR3 protein: CASSAGTGEDTQYF
V gene: TRBV6-5; clone size: few; J gene: TRBJ1-5; D gene: NA; CDR3 DNA: TGTGCCAGCAGTCCTGGGAGGGACCAGCCCCAGCATTTT; CDR3 protein: CASSPGRDQPQHF
V gene: TRBV6-6; clone size: NA; J gene: TRBJ1-3; D gene: TRBD1; CDR3 DNA: TGTGCCAGCAGTTACGAGACAGGGGGAAACACCATATATTTT; CDR3 protein: CASSYETGGNTIYF
V gene: TRBV4-2; clone size: NA; J gene: TRBJ2-1; D gene: TRBD1; CDR3 DNA: TGTGCCAGCAGCCGTGGGACAGGCCCCCTCGTAGAGCAGTTCTTC; CDR3 protein: CASSRGTGPLVEQFF
V gene: TRBV28; clone size: NA; J gene: TRBJ1-3; D gene: NA; CDR3 DNA: TGTGCCAGCAGTTTATGGGCAGAAGGAAACACCATATATTTT; CDR3 protein: CASSLWAEGNTIYF
V gene: TRBV19; clone size: NA; J gene: TRBJ1-5; D gene: NA; CDR3 DNA: TGTGCCAGTAGTATAGATGTTCAGGGGCGTCAGCCCCAGCATTTT; CDR3 protein: CASSIDVQGRQPQHF
V gene: TRBV6-6; clone size: NA; J gene: TRBJ2-1; D gene: NA; CDR3 DNA: TGTGCCAGCAGGACTCTGGGGGGGCCAGATGAGCAGTTCTTC; CDR3 protein: CASRTLGGPDEQFF
V gene: TRBV5-4; clone size: NA; J gene: TRBJ1-6; D gene: TRBD1; CDR3 DNA: TGTGCCAGCAGTCTTTCGGGACAGTTAAATTCACCCCTCCACTTT; CDR3 protein: CASSLSGQLNSPLHF
V gene: TRBV27; clone size: NA; J gene: TRBJ1-3; D gene: TRBD1; CDR3 DNA: TGTGCCAGCAGCCTACAGGGGTCTGGAAACACCATATATTTT; CDR3 protein: CASSLQGSGNTIYF
V gene: TRBV18; clone size: NA; J gene: TRBJ2-7; D gene: NA; CDR3 DNA: NA; CDR3 protein: CASSEVVGQGTNF
V gene: TRBV7-2; clone size: NA; J gene: TRBJ1-3; D gene: TRBD1; CDR3 DNA: TGTGCCAGCAGCTTAGCGTGGACAGGGCACTCTGGAAACACCATATATTTT; CDR3 protein: CASSLAWTGHSGNTIYF
V gene: TRBV29-1; clone size: NA; J gene: TRBJ1-2; D gene: NA; CDR3 DNA: TGCAGCGTTGATGTAGGGGGCTATGGCTACACCTTC; CDR3 protein: CSVDVGGYGYTF
V gene: TRBV7-2; clone size: NA; J gene: TRBJ2-3; D gene: NA; CDR3 DNA: TGTGCCAGCAGCTTAGATATCAGGGCTGGGGGCACAGATACGCAGTATTTT; CDR3 protein: CASSLDIRAGGTDTQYF
V gene: TRBV11-2; clone size: NA; J gene: TRBJ2-7; D gene: NA; CDR3 DNA: TGTGCCAGCAGCCAAACAGGGTCCTACGAGCAGTACTTC; CDR3 protein: CASSQTGSYEQYF
V gene: TRBV7-9; clone size: NA; J gene: TRBJ2-7; D gene: NA; CDR3 DNA: TGTGCCAGCAGCCGCCGGGACACCACCTACGAGCAGTACTTC; CDR3 protein: CASSRRDTTYEQYF
V gene: TRBV6-6; clone size: NA; J gene: TRBJ1-6; D gene: NA; CDR3 DNA: TGTGCCAGCAGGATACAGTCTCTTAATTCACCCCTCCACTTT; CDR3 protein: CASRIQSLNSPLHF
V gene: TRBV6-1; clone size: NA; J gene: TRBJ1-5; D gene: TRBD1; CDR3 DNA: TGTGCCAGCAGAGACACAGGGGGCCGGGGTCAGCCCCAGCATTTT; CDR3 protein: CASRDTGGRGQPQHF
V gene: TRBV6-1; clone size: NA; J gene: TRBJ1-5; D gene: NA; CDR3 DNA: TGTGCCAGTCGGTGGGAGGGCAATCAGCCCCAGCATTTT; CDR3 protein: CASRWEGNQPQHF
V gene: TRBV5-1; clone size: NA; J gene: TRBJ1-2; D gene: NA; CDR3 DNA: TGCGCCAGCAGCCTAAGGGGGGGACTGAACTATGGCTACACCTTC; CDR3 protein: CASSLRGGLNYGYTF
V gene: TRBV6-5; clone size: NA; J gene: TRBJ1-5; D gene: NA; CDR3 DNA: TGTGCCAGCACCCCGGGGGGGTATAACAATCAGCCCCAGCATTTT; CDR3 protein: CASTPGGYNNQPQHF
V gene: TRBV9; clone size: NA; J gene: TRBJ2-2; D gene: NA; CDR3 DNA: TGTGCCAGCAGCGTAGCCCAGACCGGGGAGCTGTTTTTT; CDR3 protein: CASSVAQTGELFF
V gene: TRBV13; clone size: NA; J gene: TRBJ1-2; D gene: NA; CDR3 DNA: TGTGCCAGCAGCCTTACCCAGGGGTATCAGGGCTACACCTTC; CDR3 protein: CASSLTQGYQGYTF
V gene: TRBV18; clone size: NA; J gene: TRBJ1-2; D gene: NA; CDR3 DNA: TGTGCCAGCTCACCAAGCGTCGGTTGGCAGGGTATTGGCTACACCTTC; CDR3 protein: CASSPSVGWQGIGYTF
V gene: TRBV4-1; clone size: NA; J gene: TRBJ2-4; D gene: TRBD1; CDR3 DNA: TGCGCCAGCAGCCAGGCCGGGACAGGGGGGAACATTCAGTACTTC; CDR3 protein: CASSQAGTGGNIQYF
V gene: TRBV28; clone size: NA; J gene: TRBJ1-6; D gene: TRBD1; CDR3 DNA: TGTGCCAGCAGTTTAGGGAACCGGGACAGGAGGTCACCCCTCCACTTT; CDR3 protein: CASSLGNRDRRSPLHF
V gene: TRBV19; clone size: NA; J gene: TRBJ2-7; D gene: TRBD1; CDR3 DNA: TGTGCCAGTAGTACAGGACAGGGGGCCTCCTACGAGCAGTACTTC; CDR3 protein: CASSTGQGASYEQYF